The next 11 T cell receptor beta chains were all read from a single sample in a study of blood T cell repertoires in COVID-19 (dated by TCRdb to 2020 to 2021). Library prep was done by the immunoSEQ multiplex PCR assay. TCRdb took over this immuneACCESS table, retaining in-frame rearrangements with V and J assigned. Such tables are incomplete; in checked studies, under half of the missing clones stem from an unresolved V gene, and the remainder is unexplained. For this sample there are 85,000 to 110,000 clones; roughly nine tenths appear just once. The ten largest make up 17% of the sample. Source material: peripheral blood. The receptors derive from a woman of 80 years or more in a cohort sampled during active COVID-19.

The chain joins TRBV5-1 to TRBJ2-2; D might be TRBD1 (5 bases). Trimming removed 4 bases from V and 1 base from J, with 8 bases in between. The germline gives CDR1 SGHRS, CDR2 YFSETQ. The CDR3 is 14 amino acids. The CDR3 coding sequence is TGCGCCAGCAGCCAGGGCTTGAACACCGGGGAGCTGTTTTTT. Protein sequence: CASSQGLNTGELFF.

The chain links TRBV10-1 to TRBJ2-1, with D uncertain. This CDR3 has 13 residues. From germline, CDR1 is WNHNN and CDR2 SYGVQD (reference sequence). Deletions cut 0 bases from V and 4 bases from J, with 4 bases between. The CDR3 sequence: CASSESRYNEQFF. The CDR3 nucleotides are TGCGCCAGCAGTGAGTCGCGGTACAATGAGCAGTTCTTC.

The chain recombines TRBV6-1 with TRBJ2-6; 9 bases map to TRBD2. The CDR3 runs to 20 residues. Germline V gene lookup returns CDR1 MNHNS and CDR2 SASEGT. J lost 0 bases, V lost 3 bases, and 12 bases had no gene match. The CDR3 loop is CASSERRGGRVRSGANVLTF. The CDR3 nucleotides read TGTGCCAGCAGTGAGCGGCGGGGGGGGCGTGTACGCTCTGGGGCCAACGTCCTGACTTTC.

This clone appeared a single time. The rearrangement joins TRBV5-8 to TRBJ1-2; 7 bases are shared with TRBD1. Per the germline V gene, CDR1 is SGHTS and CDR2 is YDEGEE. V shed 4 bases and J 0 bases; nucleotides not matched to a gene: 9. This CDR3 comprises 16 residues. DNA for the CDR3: TGTGCCAGCAGCCCGCCCCGACAGGGACCTAACTATGGCTACACCTTC. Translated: CASSPPRQGPNYGYTF.

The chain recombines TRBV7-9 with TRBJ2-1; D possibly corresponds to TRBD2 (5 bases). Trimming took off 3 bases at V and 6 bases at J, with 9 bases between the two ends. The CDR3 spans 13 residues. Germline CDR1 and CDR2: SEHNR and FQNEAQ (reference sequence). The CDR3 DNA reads TGTGCCAGCAGCTTCGGGGAAGGCAATGAGCAGTTCTTC. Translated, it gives CASSFGEGNEQFF.

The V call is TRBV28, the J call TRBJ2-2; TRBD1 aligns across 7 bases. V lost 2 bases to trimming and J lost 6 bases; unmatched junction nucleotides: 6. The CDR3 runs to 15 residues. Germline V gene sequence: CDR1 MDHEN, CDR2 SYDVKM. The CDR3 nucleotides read TGTGCCAGCAGTTTAATCTCGACAGGGTCCGGGGAGCTGTTTTTT. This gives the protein CASSLISTGSGELFF.

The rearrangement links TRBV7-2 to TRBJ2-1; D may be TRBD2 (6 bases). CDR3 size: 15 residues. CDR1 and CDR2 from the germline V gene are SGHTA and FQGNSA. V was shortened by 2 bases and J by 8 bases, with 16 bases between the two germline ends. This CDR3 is CASSLRTSHPDEQFF. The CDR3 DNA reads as TGTGCCAGCAGCTTACGTACTAGCCACCCTGATGAGCAGTTCTTC.

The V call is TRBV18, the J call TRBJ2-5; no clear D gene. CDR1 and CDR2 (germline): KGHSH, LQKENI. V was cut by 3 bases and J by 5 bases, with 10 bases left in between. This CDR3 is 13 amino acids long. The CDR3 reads CASSPGLEETQYF. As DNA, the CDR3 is TGTGCCAGCTCACCGGGTCTGGAGGAGACCCAGTACTTC.

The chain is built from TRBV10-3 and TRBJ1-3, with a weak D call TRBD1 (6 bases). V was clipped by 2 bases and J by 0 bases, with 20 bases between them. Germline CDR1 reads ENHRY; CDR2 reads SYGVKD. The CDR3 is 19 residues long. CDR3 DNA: TGTGCCATCAGTGAGGCGGGCAGGGGCGAAGGAGACTCTGGAAACACCATATATTTT. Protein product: CAISEAGRGEGDSGNTIYF.

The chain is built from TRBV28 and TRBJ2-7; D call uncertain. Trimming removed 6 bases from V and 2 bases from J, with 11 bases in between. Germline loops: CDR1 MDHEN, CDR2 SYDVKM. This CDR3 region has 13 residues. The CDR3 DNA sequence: TGTGCCAGCAGGAACGCGCCGACCTACGAGCAGTACTTC. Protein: CASRNAPTYEQYF.

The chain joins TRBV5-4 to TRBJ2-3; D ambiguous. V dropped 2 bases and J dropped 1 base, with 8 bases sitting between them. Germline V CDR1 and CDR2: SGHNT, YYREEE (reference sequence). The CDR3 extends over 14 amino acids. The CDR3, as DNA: TGTGCCAGCAGCTTCGGCACAGGCACAGATACGCAGTATTTT. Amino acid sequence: CASSFGTGTDTQYF. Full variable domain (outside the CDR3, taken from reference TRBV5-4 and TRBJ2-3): ETGVTQSPTHLIKTRGQQVTLRCSSQSGHNTVSWYQQALGQGPQFIFQYYREEENGRGNFPPRFSGLQFPNYSSELNVNALELDDSALYLCASSFGTGTDTQYFGPGTRLTVL.